Sequencing of this T cell receptor beta chain was carried out in a study of regulatory T cells in long-lasting Graves disease. Notes on the study in general: Results may be inaccurate due to the small sample size. TRBV28, TRBJ1-2 and TRBJ2-5 emerged as the favored segments in persistent disease. Public clonotype sharing was higher in persistent than newly diagnosed patients.

V lost 4 bases and J lost 5, with 19 bases in between. The CDR3 has 16 residues. Germline loops: CDR1 PRHDT, CDR2 FYEKMQ (reference sequence). Time point defined: persistent/refractory GD, antithyroid drugs over 5 years with positive TRAb. The authors made the TCR library using RNA they extracted from PBMCs. This clonotype was found a few times. Antigen specificity is unknown. Sequencing libraries for TCR beta were prepared with iRepertoire HTBI primers and Arm-PCR of CDR3 regions. Via MiXCR, TCRdb re-called the multiplex PCR reads, giving one row per CDR3 protein. The sample lists 400,000 to 500,000 distinct CDR3 sequences, about 22% occurring once.

The clonotype originates from a female donor with Graves disease. The material sequenced was peripheral blood mononuclear cells (PBMCs), taken when the disease was refractory, from a patient treated with antithyroid drugs. The rearrangement joins TRBV13 to TRBJ2-3; D possibly corresponds to TRBD1 (6 bases). DNA of the CDR3: TGTGCCAGCAGCTCCTCATTCAGGGGCAGGGTAGATACGCAGTATTTT. It codes for CASSSSFRGRVDTQYF.